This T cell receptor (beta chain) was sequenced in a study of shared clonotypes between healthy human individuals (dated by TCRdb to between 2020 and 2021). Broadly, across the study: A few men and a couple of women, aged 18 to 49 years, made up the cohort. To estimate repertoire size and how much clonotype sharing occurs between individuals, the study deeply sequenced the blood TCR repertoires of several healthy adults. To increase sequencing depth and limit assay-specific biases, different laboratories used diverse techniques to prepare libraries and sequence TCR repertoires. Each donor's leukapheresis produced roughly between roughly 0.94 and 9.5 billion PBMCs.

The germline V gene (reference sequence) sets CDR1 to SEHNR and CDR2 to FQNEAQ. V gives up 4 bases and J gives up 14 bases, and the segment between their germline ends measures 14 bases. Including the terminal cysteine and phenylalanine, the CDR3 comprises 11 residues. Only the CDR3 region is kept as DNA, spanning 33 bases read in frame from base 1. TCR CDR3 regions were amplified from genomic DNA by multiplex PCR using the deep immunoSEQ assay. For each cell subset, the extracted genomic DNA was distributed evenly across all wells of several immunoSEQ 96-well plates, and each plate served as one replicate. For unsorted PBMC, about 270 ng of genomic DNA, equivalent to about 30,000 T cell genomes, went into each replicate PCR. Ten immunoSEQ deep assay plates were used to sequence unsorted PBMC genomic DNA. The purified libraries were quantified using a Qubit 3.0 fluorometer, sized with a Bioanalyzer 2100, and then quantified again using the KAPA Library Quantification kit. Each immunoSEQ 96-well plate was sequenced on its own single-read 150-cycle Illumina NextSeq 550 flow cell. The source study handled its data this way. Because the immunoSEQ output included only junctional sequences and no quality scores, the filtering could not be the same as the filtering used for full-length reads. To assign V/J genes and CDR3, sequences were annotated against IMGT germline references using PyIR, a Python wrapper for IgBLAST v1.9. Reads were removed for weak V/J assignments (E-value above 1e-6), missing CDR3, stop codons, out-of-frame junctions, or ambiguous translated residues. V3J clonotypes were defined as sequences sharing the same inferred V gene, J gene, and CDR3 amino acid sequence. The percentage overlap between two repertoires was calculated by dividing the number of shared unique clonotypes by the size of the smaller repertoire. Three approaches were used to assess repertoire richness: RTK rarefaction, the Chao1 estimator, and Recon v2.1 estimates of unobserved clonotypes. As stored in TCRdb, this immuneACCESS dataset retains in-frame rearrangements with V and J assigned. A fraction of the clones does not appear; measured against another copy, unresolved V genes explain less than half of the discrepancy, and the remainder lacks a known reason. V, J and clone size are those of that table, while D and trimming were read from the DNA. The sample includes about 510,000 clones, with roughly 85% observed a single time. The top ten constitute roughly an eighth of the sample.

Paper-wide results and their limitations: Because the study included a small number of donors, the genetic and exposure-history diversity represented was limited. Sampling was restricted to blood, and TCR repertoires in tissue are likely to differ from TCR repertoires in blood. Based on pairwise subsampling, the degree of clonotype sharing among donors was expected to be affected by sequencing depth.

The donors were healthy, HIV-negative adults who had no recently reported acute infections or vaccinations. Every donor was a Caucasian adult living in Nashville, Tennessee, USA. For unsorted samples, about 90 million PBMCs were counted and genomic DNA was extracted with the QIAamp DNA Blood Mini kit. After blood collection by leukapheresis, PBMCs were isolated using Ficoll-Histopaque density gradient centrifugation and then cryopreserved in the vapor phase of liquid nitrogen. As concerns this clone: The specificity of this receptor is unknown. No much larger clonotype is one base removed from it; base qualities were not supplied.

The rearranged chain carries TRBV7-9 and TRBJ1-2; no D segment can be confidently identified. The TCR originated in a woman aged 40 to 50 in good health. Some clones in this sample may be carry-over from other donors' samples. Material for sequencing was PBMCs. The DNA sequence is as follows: TGTGCCAGCAGCTGGGGTGGCGCCGAGACCTTC. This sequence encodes CASSWGGAETF.